The subject of this entry is one TCR beta chain. This entry comes from a study of blood T cell repertoires in COVID-19. Across the whole study: Sample material is recorded as cDNA or gDNA derived from T cells, B-cell-depleted T cells, or PBMCs.

This table comes from immunoSEQ multiplex PCR, and its TCRdb copy is limited to in-frame clones, with some not included. The table shows over 90,000 clones, with over 75% occurring only once. V was cut by 6 bases and J by 4 bases, with 19 bases left in between. Per the germline V gene, CDR1 is MNHEY and CDR2 is SVGAGI. The CDR3 totals 15 residues. Sequenced input: peripheral blood. The chain has TRBV6-5 and TRBJ2-7; tentatively, D is TRBD2 (7 bases). This sequence was found in a human donor in a cohort sampled during active COVID-19. CDR3 nucleotides: TGTGCCAGCAGCCGGACAGTCGCCGGGGGGTACGAGCAGTACTTC. Its translation: CASSRTVAGGYEQYF.